The rows below give T cell receptor beta chains drawn from one sample of a study of CD8 T cells in Susac syndrome. TCRdb called the immunoSEQ multiplex PCR reads again in MiXCR, with one record for every CDR3 protein. The sample shows about 19,000 distinct CDR3 sequences, around 95% of them seen only once. Sequencing was performed on CD8+ T cells from PBMCs. The receptors derive from a human donor in good health. The CDR3 runs from the conserved cysteine through the conserved F or W. D genes are given only for firm matches. Size values are once, few and many counts, or a class for expanded clones, and some rows have none.

J gene	V gene	D gene	clone size	CDR3 DNA	CDR3 protein
TRBJ1-2	TRBV15	NA	NA	TGTGCCACCAGCAGAGATAACGGGTTTGGCTACACCTTC	CATSRDNGFGYTF
TRBJ1-1	TRBV14	NA	NA	TGTGCCAGCAGAATGACAGGACTGAACACTGAAGCTTTCTTT	CASRMTGLNTEAFF
TRBJ1-2	TRBV7-9	NA	NA	TGTGCCAGCAGCTTAGCAGGGAGTAACTATGGCTACACCTTC	CASSLAGSNYGYTF
TRBJ2-1	TRBV27	TRBD2	NA	TGTGCCAGCAGTTTATTCACCCCTGGGGGCGGGAGGGCCTACAATGAGCAGTTCTTC	CASSLFTPGGGRAYNEQFF
TRBJ2-5	TRBV7-9	NA	once	TGTGCCAGCAGCCTCTGGCAGGAGACCCAGTACTTC	CASSLWQETQYF
TRBJ2-1	TRBV9	NA	NA	TGTGCCAGCAGCGTAGCTCTCTCCCACAATTTTGAGCAGTTCTTC	CASSVALSHNFEQFF
TRBJ2-7	TRBV5-1	NA	NA	TGCGCCAGCAGCTTGGGTACCTACGAGCAGTACTTC	CASSLGTYEQYF
TRBJ2-2	TRBV7-8	NA	NA	TGTGCCAGCAGCTACGGCGGGTGGGCCGGGGAGCTGTTTTTT	CASSYGGWAGELFF
TRBJ2-1	TRBV20-1	NA	NA	TGCAGTGCTAGAGATTGGGAGTCCAGCTCCTACAATGAGCAGTTCTTC	CSARDWESSSYNEQFF
TRBJ2-1	TRBV11-2	TRBD1	NA	TGTGCCAGCAGCCTAGCCTTTTACAGGGGTCAAAATGAGCAGTTCTTC	CASSLAFYRGQNEQFF
TRBJ2-4	TRBV5-3	NA	NA	TGTGCCAGAAGCTTATGGCAGAAAAACATTCAGTACTTC	CARSLWQKNIQYF
TRBJ2-1	TRBV4-3	NA	once	TGCGCCAGCAGCCAAGATTTCCCTAGCTCCTACAATGAGCAGTTCTTC	CASSQDFPSSYNEQFF
TRBJ1-1	TRBV3-1	TRBD1	NA	TGTGCCAGCAGCTTCCCCGGACAGGGTGGAACTGAAGCTTTCTTT	CASSFPGQGGTEAFF
TRBJ2-1	TRBV27	TRBD1	NA	TGTGCCAGCAGTCTGAACAGGGGGAGCTCCTACAATGAGCAGTTCTTC	CASSLNRGSSYNEQFF
TRBJ2-2	TRBV7-3	NA	NA	TGTGCCAGCAGCACAGGACAAGACACCGGGGAGCTGTTTTTT	CASSTGQDTGELFF
TRBJ2-7	TRBV7-9	TRBD2	NA	TGTGCCAGCAGCGCCCCTCCAGCGGGAGTTCTCGAGCAGTACTTC	CASSAPPAGVLEQYF
TRBJ2-3	TRBV7-7	NA	NA	TGTGCTAGCAGCCAAATTCCCACAAGCACAGATACGCAGTATTTT	CASSQIPTSTDTQYF
TRBJ2-7	TRBV7-8	NA	NA	TGTGCCAGCAGCTTATCTGGGGGGCATGAGCAGTACTTC	CASSLSGGHEQYF
TRBJ2-5	TRBV27	NA	NA	TGTGCCAGCAGTTTGTTCGGGGGAACCCAAGAGACCCAGTACTTC	CASSLFGGTQETQYF
TRBJ2-2	TRBV5-1	NA	NA	TGCGCCAGCAGCTTGGAGACGACAGACGCGAACACCGGGGAGCTGTTTTTT	CASSLETTDANTGELFF
TRBJ2-2	TRBV7-8	NA	NA	TGTGCCAGCAGGAACTCACGGCCGCCAGCGAACACCGGGGAGCTGTTTTTT	CASRNSRPPANTGELFF
TRBJ1-5	TRBV27	NA	NA	TGTGCCAGCAACGAATCTCCGGGTTCGGAACAGCCCCAGCATTTT	CASNESPGSEQPQHF
TRBJ2-7	TRBV7-9	TRBD2	NA	TGTGCCAGCAGCCTCCGGGACTGGGAGGGCGAGCAGTACTTC	CASSLRDWEGEQYF
TRBJ1-1	TRBV19	NA	NA	TGTGCCAGTAGTCGGTCGCTGAACACTGAAGCTTTCTTT	CASSRSLNTEAFF
TRBJ2-1	TRBV5-1	TRBD2	once	TGCGCCAGCAGCTTGGCCAGTCTAGCGGGAGCATATGAGCAGTTCTTC	CASSLASLAGAYEQFF
TRBJ2-3	TRBV6-2/TRBV6-3	NA	NA	TGTGCCAGCAGTTCCGGTCGCCCCACAGATACGCAGTATTTT	CASSSGRPTDTQYF
TRBJ2-3	TRBV11-3	NA	NA	TGTGCCAGCAGCCCCCCCGGGCAGGACGCAGATACGCAGTATTTT	CASSPPGQDADTQYF
TRBJ2-1	TRBV4-1	TRBD2	NA	TGCGCCAGCAGCCAAGATGACCTAGCGGTCTACAATGAGCAGTTCTTC	CASSQDDLAVYNEQFF
TRBJ2-5	TRBV7-2	TRBD2	NA	TGTGCCTGCAAAACTAGCGGGGGCCTAGGGGAGACCCAGTACTTC	CACKTSGGLGETQYF
TRBJ2-7	TRBV28	NA	NA	TGTGCCAGCACCCCCGGGCCGAACTACGAGCAGTACTTC	CASTPGPNYEQYF
TRBJ2-7	TRBV2	NA	NA	TGTGCCAGCAACCAGGGGGGGGACTACGAGCAGTACTTC	CASNQGGDYEQYF
TRBJ1-5	TRBV27	TRBD1	NA	TGTGCCAGCAGTTTGACAGGGGGCAATCAGCCCCAGCATTTT	CASSLTGGNQPQHF